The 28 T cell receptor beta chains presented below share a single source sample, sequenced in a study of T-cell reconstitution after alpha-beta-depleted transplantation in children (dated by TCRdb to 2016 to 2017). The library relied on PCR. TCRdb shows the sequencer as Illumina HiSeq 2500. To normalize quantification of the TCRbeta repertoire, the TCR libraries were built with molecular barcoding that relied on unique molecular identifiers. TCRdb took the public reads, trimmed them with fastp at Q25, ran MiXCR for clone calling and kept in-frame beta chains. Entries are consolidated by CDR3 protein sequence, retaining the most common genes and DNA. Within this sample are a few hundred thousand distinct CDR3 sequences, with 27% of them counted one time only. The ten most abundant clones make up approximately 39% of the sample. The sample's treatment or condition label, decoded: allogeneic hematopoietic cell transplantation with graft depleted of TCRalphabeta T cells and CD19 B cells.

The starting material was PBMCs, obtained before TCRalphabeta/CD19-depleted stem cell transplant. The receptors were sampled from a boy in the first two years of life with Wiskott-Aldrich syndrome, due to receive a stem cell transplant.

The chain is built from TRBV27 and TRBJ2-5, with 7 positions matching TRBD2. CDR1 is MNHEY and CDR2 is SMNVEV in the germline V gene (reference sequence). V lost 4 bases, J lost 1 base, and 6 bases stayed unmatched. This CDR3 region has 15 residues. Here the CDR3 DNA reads TGTGCCAGCAGTTCAAGACTAGCAAGCCAAGAGACCCAGTACTTC. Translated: CASSSRLASQETQYF.

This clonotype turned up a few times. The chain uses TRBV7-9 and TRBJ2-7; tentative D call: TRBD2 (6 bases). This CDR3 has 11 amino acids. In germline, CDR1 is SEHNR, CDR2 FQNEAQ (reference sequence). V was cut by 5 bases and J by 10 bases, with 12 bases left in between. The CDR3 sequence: CASSGGVPQYF. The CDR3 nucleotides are TGTGCCAGCAGCGGAGGGGTGCCCCAGTACTTC. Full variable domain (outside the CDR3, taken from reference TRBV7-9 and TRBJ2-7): DTGVSQNPRHKITKRGQNVTFRCDPISEHNRLYWYRQTLGQGPEFLTYFQNEAQLEKSRLLSDRFSAERPKGSFSTLEIQRTEQGDSAMYLCASSGGVPQYFGPGTRLTVT.

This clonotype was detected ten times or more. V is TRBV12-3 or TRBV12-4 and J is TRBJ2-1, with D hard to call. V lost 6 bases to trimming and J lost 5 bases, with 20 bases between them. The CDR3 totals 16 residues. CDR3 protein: CASSLFSPWVDNEQFF. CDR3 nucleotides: TGTGCCAGCAGCCTCTTTTCCCCCTGGGTCGACAATGAGCAGTTCTTC.

CDR3 in DNA: TGTGCCAGCAGTCTCAACAGGGGCGGGCGCAATCAGCCCCAGCATTTT. Amino acids: CASSLNRGGRNQPQHF. The chain couples TRBV12-3 or TRBV12-4 to TRBJ1-5, with 7 nucleotides matching TRBD1. The CDR3 is 16 amino acids. Losses at the gene ends were 5 bases for V and 2 bases for J; bases not matched to a gene: 9.

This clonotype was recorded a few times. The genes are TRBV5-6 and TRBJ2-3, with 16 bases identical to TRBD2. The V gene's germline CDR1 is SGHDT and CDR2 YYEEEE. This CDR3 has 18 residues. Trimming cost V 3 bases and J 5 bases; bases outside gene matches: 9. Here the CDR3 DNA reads TGTGCCAGCAGCTCCGGGACTAGCGGGAGGGTTTGGGAAGATACGCAGTATTTT. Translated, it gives CASSSGTSGRVWEDTQYF. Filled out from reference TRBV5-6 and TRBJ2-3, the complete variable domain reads DAGVTQSPTHLIKTRGQQVTLRCSPKSGHDTVSWYQQALGQGPQFIFQYYEEEERQRGNFPDRFSGHQFPNYSSELNVNALLLGDSALYLCASSSGTSGRVWEDTQYFGPGTRLTVL.

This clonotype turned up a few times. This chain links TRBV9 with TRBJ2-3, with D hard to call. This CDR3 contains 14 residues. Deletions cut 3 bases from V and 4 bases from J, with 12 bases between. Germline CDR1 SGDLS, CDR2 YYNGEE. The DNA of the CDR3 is TGTGCCAGCAGCGCAACGGACCTACCAGATACGCAGTATTTT. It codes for CASSATDLPDTQYF.

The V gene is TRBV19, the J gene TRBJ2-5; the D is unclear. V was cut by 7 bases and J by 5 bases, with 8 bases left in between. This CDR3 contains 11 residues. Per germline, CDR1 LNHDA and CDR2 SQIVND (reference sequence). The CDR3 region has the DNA TGTGCCAGTAAGATTGGGGAGACCCAGTACTTC. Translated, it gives CASKIGETQYF.

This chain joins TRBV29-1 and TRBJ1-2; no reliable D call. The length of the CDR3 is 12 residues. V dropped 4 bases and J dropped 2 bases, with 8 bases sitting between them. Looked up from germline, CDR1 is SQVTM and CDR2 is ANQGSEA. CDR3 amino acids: CSVGRTNYGYTF. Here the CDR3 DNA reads TGCAGCGTTGGCAGAACAAACTATGGCTACACCTTC.

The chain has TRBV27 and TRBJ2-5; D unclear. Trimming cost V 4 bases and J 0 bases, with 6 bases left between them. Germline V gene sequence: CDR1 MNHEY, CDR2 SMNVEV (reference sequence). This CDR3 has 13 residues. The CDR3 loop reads CASSSPNQETQYF. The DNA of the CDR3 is TGTGCCAGCAGTTCCCCCAACCAAGAGACCCAGTACTTC.

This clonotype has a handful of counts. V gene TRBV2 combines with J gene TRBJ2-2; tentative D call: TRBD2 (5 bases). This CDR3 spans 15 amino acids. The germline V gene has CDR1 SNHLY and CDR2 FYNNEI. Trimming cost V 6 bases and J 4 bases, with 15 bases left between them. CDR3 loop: CASSRTLPSTGELFF. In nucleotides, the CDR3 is TGTGCCAGCAGCCGGACTTTGCCGTCCACCGGGGAGCTGTTTTTT.

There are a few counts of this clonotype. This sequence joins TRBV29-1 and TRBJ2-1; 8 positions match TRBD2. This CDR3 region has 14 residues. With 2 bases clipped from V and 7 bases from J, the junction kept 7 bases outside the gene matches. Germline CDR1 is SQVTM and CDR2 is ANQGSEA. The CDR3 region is CSVESGSVGNEQFF. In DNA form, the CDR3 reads TGCAGCGTTGAAAGCGGGAGCGTTGGGAATGAGCAGTTCTTC.

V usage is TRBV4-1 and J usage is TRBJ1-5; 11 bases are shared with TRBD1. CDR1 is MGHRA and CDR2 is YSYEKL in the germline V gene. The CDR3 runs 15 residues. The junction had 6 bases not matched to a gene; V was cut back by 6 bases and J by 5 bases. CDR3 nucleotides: TGCGCCAGCAGTCCGGGACAGGGGGGTGATCAGCCCCAGCATTTT. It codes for CASSPGQGGDQPQHF.

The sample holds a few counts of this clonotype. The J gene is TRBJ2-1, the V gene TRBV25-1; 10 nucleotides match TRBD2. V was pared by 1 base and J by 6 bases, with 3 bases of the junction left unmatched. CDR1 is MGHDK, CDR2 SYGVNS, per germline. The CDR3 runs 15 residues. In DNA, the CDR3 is TGTGCCAGCAGTGAATTAGCGGGAGGTTTCAATGAGCAGTTCTTC. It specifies CASSELAGGFNEQFF.

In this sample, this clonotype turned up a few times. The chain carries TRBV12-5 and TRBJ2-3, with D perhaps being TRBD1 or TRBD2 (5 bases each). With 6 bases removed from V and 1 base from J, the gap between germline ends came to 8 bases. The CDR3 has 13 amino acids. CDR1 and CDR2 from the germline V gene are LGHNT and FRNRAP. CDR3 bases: TGTGCTAGTGGCCTGGGGGGCACAGATACGCAGTATTTT. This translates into CASGLGGTDTQYF.

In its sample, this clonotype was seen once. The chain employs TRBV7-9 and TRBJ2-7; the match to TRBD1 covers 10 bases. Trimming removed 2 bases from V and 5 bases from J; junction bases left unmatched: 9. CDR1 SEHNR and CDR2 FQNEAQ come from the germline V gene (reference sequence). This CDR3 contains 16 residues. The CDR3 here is CASSLTIRDRGDEQYF. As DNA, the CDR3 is TGTGCCAGCAGCTTAACCATCCGGGACAGGGGCGACGAGCAGTACTTC.

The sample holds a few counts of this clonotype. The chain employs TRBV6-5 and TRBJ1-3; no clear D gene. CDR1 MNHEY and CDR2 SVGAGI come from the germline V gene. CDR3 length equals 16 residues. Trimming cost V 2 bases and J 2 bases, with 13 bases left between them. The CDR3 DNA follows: TGTGCCAGCAGTTACGGTCCGATCAGTACTGGAAACACCATATATTTT. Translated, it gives CASSYGPISTGNTIYF.

The CDR3 DNA follows: TGTGCCAGCAGCCTCCAGGTGGCGGAAAACAATGAGCAGTTCTTC. Amino acids: CASSLQVAENNEQFF. The genes are TRBV3-1 and TRBJ2-1; D remains ambiguous. The CDR3 runs 15 residues. Per the germline V gene, CDR1 is LGHDT and CDR2 is YNNKEL (reference sequence). Trimming cost V 4 bases and J 5 bases, with 15 bases left between them.

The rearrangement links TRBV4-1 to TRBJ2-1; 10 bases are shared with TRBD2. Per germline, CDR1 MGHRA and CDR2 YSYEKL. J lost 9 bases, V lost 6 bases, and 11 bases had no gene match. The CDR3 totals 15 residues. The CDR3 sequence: CASSLSLAGIGEQFF. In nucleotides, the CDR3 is TGCGCCAGCAGTTTATCACTAGCGGGAATAGGTGAGCAGTTCTTC.

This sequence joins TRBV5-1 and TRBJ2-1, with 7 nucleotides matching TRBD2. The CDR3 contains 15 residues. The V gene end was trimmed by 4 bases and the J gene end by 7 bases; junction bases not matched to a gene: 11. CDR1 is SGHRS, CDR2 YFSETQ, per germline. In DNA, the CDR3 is TGCGCCAGCAGCCCCTTTCCGGGAGGTTTGAATGAGCAGTTCTTC. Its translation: CASSPFPGGLNEQFF.

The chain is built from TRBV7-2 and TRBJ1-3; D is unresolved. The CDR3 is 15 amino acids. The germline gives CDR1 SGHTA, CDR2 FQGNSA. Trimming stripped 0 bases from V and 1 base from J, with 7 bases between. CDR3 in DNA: TGTGCCAGCAGCTTAGCCCACATTTCTGGAAACACCATATATTTT. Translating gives CASSLAHISGNTIYF.

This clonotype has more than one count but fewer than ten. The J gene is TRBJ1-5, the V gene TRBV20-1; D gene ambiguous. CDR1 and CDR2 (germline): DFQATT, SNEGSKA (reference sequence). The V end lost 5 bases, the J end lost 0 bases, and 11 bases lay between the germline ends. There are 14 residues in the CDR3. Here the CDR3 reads CSAEPFDSNQPQHF. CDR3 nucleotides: TGCAGTGCTGAGCCATTTGATAGCAATCAGCCCCAGCATTTT.

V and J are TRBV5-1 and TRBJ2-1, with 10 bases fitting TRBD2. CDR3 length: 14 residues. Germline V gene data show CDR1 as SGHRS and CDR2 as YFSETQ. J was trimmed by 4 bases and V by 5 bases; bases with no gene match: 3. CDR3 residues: CASRGTSEYNEQFF. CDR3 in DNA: TGCGCCAGCAGGGGGACTAGCGAGTACAATGAGCAGTTCTTC. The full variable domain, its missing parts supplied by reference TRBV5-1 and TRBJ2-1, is KAGVTQTPRYLIKTRGQQVTLSCSPISGHRSVSWYQQTPGQGLQFLFEYFSETQRNKGNFPGRFSGRQFSNSRSEMNVSTLELGDSALYLCASRGTSEYNEQFFGPGTRLTVL.

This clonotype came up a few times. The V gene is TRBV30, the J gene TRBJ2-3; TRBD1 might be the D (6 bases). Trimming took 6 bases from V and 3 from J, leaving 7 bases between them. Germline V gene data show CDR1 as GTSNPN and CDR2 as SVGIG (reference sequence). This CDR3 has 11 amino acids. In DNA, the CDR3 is TGTGCCTGTCAGGGGACAGATACGCAGTATTTT. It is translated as CACQGTDTQYF.

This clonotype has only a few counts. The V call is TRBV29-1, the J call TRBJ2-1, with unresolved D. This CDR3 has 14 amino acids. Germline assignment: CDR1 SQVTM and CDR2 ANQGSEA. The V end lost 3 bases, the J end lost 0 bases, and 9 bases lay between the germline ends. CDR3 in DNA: TGCAGCGTTGAGGGGATCGACTCCTACAATGAGCAGTTCTTC. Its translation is CSVEGIDSYNEQFF.

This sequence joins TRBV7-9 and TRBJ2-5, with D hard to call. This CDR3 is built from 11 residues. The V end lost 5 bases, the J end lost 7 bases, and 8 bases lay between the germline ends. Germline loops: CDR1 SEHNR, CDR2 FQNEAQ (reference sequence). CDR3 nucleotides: TGTGCCAGCAGCCCTGGTCTGACCCAGTACTTC. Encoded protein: CASSPGLTQYF.

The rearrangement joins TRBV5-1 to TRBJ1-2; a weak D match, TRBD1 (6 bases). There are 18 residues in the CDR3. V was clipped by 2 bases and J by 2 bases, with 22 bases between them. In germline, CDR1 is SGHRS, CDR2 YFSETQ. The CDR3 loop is CASSFPHPGHTENYGYTF. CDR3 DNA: TGCGCCAGCAGCTTTCCGCATCCGGGACATACCGAGAACTATGGCTACACCTTC.

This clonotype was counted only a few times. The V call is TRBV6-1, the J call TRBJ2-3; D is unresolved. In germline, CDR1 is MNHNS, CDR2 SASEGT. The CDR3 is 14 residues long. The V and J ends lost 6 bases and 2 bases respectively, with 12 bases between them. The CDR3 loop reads CASRLTKPTDTQYF. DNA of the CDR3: TGTGCCAGCAGGTTGACAAAACCCACAGATACGCAGTATTTT.

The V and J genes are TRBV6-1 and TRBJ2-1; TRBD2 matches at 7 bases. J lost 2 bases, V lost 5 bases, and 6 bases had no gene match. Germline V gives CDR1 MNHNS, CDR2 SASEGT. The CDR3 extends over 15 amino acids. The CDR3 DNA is TGTGCCAGCAGTCTCTGGGCGGGAGCCTACAATGAGCAGTTCTTC. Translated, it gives CASSLWAGAYNEQFF.